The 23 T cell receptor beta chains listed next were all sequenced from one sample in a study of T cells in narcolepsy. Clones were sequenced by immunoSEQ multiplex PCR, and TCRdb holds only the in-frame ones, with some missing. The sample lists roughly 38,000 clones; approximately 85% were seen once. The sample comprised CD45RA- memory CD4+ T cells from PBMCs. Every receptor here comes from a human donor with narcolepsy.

The CDR3 DNA reads TGTGCCAGCAGCTTGGACCCGTGGCAGGTGGCTGGAAACACCATATATTTT. Amino acid sequence: CASSLDPWQVAGNTIYF. This chain uses TRBV5-4 with TRBJ1-3, with D uncertain. V was trimmed by 0 bases and J by 2 bases, leaving 15 bases between them. Germline V CDR1 and CDR2: SGHNT, YYREEE (reference sequence). The CDR3 length is 17 residues.

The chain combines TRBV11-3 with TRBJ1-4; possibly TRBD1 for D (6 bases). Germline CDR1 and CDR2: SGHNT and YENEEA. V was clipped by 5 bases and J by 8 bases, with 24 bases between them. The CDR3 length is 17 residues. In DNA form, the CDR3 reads TGTGCCAGCAGCCAAGGGACGACAGGCAGGGTTGGCGAAAAACTGTTTTTT. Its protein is CASSQGTTGRVGEKLFF.

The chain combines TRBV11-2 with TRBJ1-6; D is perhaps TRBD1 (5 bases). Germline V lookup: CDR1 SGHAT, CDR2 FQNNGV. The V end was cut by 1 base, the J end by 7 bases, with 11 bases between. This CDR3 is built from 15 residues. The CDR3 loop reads CASSLAQGWNSPLHF. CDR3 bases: TGTGCCAGCAGCTTAGCCCAGGGCTGGAATTCACCCCTCCACTTT.

For the CDR3, the DNA is TGTGCCAGCAGTGTCGGGGCTTCTTCCTCTGGAAACACCATATATTTT. It translates to CASSVGASSSGNTIYF. The chain couples TRBV7-2 to TRBJ1-3; perhaps TRBD1 as D (5 bases). CDR1 is SGHTA and CDR2 is FQGNSA in the germline V gene. CDR3 length: 16 residues. The germline V and J ends were trimmed by 6 bases and 0 bases, with 15 bases remaining between them.

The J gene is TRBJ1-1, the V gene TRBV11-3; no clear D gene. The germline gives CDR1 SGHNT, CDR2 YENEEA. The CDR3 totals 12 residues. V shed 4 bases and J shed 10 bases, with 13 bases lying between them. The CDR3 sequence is CASSSDLWSAFF. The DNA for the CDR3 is TGTGCCAGCAGCTCGGATCTCTGGTCAGCTTTCTTT.

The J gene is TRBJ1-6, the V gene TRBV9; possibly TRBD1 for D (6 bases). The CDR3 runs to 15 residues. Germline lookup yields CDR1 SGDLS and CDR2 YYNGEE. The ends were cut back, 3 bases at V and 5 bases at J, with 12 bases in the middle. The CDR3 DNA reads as TGTGCCAGCAGCGCCCGACAGGTGAATAATTCACCCCTCCACTTT. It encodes CASSARQVNNSPLHF.

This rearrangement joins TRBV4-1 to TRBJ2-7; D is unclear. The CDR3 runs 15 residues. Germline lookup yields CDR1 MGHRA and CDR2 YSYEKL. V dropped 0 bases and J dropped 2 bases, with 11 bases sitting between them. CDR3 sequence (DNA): TGCGCCAGCAGCCAAGACGTGACAAGAACCTACGAGCAGTACTTC. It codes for CASSQDVTRTYEQYF.

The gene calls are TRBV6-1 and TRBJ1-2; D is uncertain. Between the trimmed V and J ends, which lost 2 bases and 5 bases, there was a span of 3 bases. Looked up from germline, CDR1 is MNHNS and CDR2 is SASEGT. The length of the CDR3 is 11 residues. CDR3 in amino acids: CASSEYYGYTF. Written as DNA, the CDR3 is TGTGCCAGCAGTGAATATTATGGCTACACCTTC.

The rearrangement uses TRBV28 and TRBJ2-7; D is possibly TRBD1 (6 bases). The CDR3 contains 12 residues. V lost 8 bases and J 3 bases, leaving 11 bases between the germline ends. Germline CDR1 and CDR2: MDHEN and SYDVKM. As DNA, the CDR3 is TGTGCCAGCGCACAGGGTTTCTACGAGCAGTACTTC. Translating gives CASAQGFYEQYF.

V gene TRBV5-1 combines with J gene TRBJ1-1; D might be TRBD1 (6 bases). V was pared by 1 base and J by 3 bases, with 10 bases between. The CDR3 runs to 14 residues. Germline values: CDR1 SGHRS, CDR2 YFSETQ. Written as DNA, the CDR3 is TGCGCCAGCAGCTTGCTGGGGGCCGACACTGAAGCTTTCTTT. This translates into CASSLLGADTEAFF.

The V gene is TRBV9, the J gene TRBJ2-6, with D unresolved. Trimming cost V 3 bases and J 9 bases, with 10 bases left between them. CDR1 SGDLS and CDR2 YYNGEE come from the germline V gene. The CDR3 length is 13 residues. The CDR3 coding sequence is TGTGCCAGCAGCGGCCGTTACGGCAACGTCCTGACTTTC. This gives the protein CASSGRYGNVLTF.

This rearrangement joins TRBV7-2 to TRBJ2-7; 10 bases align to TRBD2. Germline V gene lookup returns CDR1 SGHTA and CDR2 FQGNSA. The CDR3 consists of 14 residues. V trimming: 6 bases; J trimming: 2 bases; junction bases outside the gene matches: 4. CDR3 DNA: TGTGCCAGCAGTACGAGCGGGGGGGCCTACGAGCAGTACTTC. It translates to CASSTSGGAYEQYF.

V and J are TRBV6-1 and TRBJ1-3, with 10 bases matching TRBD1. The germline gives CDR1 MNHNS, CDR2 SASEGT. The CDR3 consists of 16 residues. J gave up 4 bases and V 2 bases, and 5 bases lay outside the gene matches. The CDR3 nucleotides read TGTGCCAGCAGTGAACCTGGACAGGGGGGCGGAAACACCATATATTTT. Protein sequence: CASSEPGQGGGNTIYF.

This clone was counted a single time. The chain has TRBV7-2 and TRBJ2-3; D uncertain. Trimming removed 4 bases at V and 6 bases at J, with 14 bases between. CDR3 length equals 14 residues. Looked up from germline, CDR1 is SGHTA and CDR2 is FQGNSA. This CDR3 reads CASSSSGPRDTQYF. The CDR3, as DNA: TGTGCCAGCAGCTCGTCCGGACCAAGGGATACGCAGTATTTT.

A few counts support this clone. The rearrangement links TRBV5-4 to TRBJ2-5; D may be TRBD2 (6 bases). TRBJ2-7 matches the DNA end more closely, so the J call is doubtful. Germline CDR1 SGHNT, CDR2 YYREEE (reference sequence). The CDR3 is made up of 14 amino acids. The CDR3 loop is CASSIQGGSYEQYF. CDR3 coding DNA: TGTGCCAGCAGTATTCAGGGAGGCAGTTACGAGCAGTACTTC.

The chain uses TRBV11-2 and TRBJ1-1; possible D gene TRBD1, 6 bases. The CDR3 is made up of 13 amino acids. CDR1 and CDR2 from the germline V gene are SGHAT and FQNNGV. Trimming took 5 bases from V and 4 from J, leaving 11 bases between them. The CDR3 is CASSRRGSTEAFF. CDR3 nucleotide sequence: TGTGCCAGCAGCCGCAGGGGTTCCACTGAAGCTTTCTTT.

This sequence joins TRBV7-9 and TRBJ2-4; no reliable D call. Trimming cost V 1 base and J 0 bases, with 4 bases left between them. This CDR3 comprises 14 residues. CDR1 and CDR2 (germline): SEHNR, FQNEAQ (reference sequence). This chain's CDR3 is CASSLGTAKNIQYF. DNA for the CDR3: TGTGCCAGCAGCTTAGGGACAGCCAAAAACATTCAGTACTTC.

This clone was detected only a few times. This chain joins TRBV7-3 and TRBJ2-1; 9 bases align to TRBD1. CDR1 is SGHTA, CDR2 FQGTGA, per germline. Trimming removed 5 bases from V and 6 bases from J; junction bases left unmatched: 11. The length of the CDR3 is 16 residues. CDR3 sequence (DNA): TGTGCCAGCAGCCCTCCCTCCGGGACAGGGTCCAATGAGCAGTTCTTC. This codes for CASSPPSGTGSNEQFF.

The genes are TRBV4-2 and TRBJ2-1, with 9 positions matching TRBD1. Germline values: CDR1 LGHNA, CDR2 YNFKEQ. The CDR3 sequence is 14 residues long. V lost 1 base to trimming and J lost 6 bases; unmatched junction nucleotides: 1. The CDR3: CASSQGDRANEQFF. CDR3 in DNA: TGTGCCAGCAGCCAAGGGGACAGGGCCAATGAGCAGTTCTTC.

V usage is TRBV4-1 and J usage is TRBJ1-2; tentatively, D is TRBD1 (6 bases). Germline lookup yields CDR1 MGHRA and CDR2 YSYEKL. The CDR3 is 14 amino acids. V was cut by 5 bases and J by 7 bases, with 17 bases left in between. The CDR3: CASSSAYREAGYTF. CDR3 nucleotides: TGCGCCAGCAGCTCAGCCTACAGGGAGGCTGGCTACACCTTC.

The CDR3 spells CASSVGSQGVTGELFF. The CDR3 region has the DNA TGTGCCAGCAGCGTTGGCTCACAGGGGGTCACCGGGGAGCTGTTTTTT. The chain combines TRBV9 with TRBJ2-2, with 8 bases fitting TRBD1. V shed 2 bases, J shed 4 bases, and the junction held 7 bases outside the gene matches. Looked up from germline, CDR1 is SGDLS and CDR2 is YYNGEE. There are 16 residues in the CDR3.

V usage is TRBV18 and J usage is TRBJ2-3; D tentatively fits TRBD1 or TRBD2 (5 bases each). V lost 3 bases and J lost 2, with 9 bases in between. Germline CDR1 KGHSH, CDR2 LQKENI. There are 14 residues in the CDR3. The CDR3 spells CASSPGAPTDTQYF. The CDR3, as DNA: TGTGCCAGCTCACCCGGGGCCCCCACAGATACGCAGTATTTT.

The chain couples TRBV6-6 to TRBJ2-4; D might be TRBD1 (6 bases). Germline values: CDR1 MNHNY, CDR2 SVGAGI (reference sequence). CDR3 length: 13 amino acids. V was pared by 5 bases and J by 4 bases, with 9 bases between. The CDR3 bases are TGTGCCAGCAGTACAGGGCCGAAAAACATTCAGTACTTC. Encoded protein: CASSTGPKNIQYF.